The clone carrying this T cell receptor beta chain has just a few counts. The CDR3 extends over 11 amino acids. V lost 2 bases and J lost 5, with 3 bases in between. Looked up from germline, CDR1 is MGHDK and CDR2 is SYGVNS. This sample stems from a study of T cells after yellow fever vaccination. The authors made TCR cDNA by 5'RACE template switching, adding a universal primer site and UMIs. TCRdb used MiXCR to reprocess the 5' RACE reads, holding one entry per CDR3 protein. The sample holds fewer than 400,000 distinct CDR3 sequences; over 8.5% are singletons and the top ten take approximately 3%. This material consisted of CD4+ T cells sorted from PBMCs, taken 45 days after the yellow fever booster vaccination. The V call is TRBV25-1, the J call TRBJ1-1; D unresolved. The TCR sequence derives from a man between 18 and 35 years old who received the YFV17D yellow fever vaccine. The CDR3 region is CASSEGTEAFF. For the CDR3, the DNA is TGTGCCAGCAGTGAAGGAACTGAAGCTTTCTTT.